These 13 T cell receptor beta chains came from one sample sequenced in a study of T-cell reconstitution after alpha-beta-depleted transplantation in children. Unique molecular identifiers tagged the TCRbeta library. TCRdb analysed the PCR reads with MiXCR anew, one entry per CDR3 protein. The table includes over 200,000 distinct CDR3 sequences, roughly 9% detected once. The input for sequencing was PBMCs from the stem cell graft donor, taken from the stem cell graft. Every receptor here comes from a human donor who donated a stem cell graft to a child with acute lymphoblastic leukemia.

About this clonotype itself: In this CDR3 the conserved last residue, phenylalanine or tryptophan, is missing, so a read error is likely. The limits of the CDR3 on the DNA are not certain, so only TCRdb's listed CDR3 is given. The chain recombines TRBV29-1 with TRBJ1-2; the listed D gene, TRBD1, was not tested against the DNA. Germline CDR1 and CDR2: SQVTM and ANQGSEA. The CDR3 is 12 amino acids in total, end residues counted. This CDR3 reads CSVRSGQGAMYV.

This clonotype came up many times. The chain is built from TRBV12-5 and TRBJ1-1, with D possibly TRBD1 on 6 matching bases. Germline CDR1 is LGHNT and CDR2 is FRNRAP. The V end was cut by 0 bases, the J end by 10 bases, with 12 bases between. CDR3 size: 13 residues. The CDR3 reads CASGLVSTGSAFF. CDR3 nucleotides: TGTGCTAGTGGTTTGGTGTCGACAGGCTCAGCTTTCTTT.

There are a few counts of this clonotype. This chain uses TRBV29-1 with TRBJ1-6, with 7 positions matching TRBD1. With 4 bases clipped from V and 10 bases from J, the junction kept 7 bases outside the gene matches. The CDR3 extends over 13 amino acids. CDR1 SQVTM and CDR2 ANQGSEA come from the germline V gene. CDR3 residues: CSVARDSSSPLHF. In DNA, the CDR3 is TGCAGCGTTGCCCGGGACAGCTCCTCACCCCTCCACTTT.

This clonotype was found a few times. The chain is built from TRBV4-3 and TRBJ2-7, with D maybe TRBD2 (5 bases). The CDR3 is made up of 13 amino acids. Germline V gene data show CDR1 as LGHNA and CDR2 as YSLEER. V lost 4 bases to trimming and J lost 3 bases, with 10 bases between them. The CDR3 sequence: CASSPGTYYEQYF. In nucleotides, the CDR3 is TGCGCCAGCAGCCCGGGAACCTACTACGAGCAGTACTTC.

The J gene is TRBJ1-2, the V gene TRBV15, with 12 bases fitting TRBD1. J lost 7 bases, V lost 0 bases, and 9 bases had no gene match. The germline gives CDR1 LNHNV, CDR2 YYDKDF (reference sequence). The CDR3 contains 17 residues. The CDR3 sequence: CATSRDSGQGARGGYTF. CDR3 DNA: TGTGCCACCAGCAGAGACTCGGGACAGGGGGCGAGAGGTGGCTACACCTTC.

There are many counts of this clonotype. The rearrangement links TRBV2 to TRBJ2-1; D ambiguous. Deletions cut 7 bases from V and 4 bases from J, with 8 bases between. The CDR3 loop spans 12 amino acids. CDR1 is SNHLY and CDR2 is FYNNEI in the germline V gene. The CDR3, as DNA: TGTGCCAGCAAGGTCTGGTACAATGAGCAGTTCTTC. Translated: CASKVWYNEQFF.

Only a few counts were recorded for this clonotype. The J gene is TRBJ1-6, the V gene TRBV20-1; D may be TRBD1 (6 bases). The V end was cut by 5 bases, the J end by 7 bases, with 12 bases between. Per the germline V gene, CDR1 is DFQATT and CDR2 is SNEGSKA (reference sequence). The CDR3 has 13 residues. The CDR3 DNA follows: TGCAGTGCTGCCAGGGGAAGGAATTCACCCCTCCACTTT. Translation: CSAARGRNSPLHF.

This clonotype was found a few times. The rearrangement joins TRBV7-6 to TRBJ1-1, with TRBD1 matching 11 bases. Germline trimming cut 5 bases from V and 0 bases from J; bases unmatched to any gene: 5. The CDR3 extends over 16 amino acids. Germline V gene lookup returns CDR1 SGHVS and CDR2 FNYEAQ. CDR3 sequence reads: CASSPGQGAMNTEAFF. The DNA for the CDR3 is TGTGCCAGCAGCCCAGGACAGGGGGCCATGAACACTGAAGCTTTCTTT.

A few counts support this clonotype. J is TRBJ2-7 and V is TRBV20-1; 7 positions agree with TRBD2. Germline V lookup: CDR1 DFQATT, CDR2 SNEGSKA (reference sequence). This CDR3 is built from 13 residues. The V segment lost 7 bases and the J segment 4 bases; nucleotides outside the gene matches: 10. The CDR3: CSVDMGGSYEQYF. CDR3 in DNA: TGCAGTGTAGATATGGGGGGGAGTTACGAGCAGTACTTC.

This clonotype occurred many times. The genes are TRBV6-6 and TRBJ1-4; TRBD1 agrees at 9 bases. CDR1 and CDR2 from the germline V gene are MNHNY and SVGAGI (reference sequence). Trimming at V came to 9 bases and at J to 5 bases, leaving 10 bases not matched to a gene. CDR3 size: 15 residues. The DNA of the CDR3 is TGTGCCAGTCAGAAAGACAGGGGGGAGAATGAAAAACTGTTTTTT. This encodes CASQKDRGENEKLFF.

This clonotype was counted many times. The CDR3 DNA is TGTGCCAGCAGTCAAAGATCCGGGGTCCCTTTCGAGACCCAGTACTTC. Translated: CASSQRSGVPFETQYF. The V gene is TRBV12-3 or TRBV12-4, the J gene TRBJ2-5; D may be TRBD2 (5 bases). The CDR3 consists of 16 residues. Trimming cost V 5 bases and J 5 bases, with 21 bases left between them.

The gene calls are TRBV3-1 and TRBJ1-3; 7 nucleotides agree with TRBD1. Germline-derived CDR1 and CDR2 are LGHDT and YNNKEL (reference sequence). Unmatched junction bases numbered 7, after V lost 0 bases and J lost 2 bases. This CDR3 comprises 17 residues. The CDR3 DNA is TGTGCCAGCAGCCAAGATAGGGGGCTGCTGGCTGGAAACACCATATATTTT. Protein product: CASSQDRGLLAGNTIYF.

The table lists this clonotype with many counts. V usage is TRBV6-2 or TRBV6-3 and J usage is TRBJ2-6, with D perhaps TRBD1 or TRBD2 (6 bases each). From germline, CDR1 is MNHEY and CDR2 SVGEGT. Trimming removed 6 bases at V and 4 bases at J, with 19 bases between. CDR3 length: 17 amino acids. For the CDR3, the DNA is TGTGCCAGCAGGAGGGTATCAGGGGACTTCGGGGCCAACGTCCTGACTTTC. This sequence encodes CASRRVSGDFGANVLTF.